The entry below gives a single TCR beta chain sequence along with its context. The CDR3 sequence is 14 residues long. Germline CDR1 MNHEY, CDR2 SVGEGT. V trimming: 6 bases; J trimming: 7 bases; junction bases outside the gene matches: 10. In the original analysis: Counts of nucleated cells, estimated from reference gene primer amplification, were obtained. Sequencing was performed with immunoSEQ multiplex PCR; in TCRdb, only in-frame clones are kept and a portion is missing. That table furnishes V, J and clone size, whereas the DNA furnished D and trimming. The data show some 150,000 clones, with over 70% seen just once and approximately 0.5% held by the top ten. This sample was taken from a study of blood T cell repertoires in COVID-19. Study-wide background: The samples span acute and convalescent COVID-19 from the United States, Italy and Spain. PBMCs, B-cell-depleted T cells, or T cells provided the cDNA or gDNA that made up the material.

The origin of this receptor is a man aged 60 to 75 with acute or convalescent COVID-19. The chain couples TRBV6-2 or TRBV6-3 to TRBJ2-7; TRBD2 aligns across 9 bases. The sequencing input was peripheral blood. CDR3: CASSTPLTSGEQYF. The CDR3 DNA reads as TGTGCCAGCAGCACCCCACTGACTAGCGGAGAGCAGTACTTC.